A single sample gave rise to the 9 T cell receptor beta chains below, sequenced in a study of vaccination and CD4 T cells after COVID-19. The Oncomine TCR Beta short-read assay sequenced DNA from cultured CD4+ T cells. The source of extracted genomic DNA was cultured CD4+ T cells. TCRdb redid the calling of the PCR reads with MiXCR, one entry per CDR3 protein. The table lists roughly 9,800 distinct CDR3 sequences, about 35% of them singletons. Treatment specified: approximately nine-day PBMC culture with coronavirus spike peptide pools or control peptides (ViraFEST assay). From the unexposed donor, CD4+ T cells were collected ahead of the COVID-19 pandemic (2011-2018). No antigens are known for them. The sample consisted of CD4+ T cells from blood, cultured in vitro. The receptors stem from a human donor in good health.

The V gene is TRBV28, the J gene TRBJ1-6, with D unclear. Germline V gene sequence: CDR1 MDHEN, CDR2 SYDVKM. This CDR3 spans 15 amino acids. The ends were cut back, 3 bases at V and 10 bases at J, with 16 bases in the middle. The CDR3 spells CASSFIIELDSPLHF. The CDR3 nucleotides read TGTGCCAGCAGTTTTATCATTGAACTCGACTCACCCCTCCACTTT. Full variable domain (rest looked up from reference TRBV28 and TRBJ1-6): DVKVTQSSRYLVKRTGEKVFLECVQDMDHENMFWYRQDPGLGLRLIYFSYDVKMKEKGDIPEGYSVSREKKERFSLILESASTNQTSMYLCASSFIIELDSPLHFGNGTRLTVT.

This clonotype has a handful of counts. This sequence joins TRBV7-6 and TRBJ2-3; 14 nucleotides line up with TRBD2. The V segment lost 5 bases and the J segment 1 base; nucleotides outside the gene matches: 11. This CDR3 spans 19 amino acids. The germline V gene has CDR1 SGHVS and CDR2 FNYEAQ. The chain's CDR3 is CASSLGTSGRGGGTDTQYF. CDR3 DNA: TGTGCCAGCAGCCTCGGGACTAGCGGGAGAGGGGGGGGCACAGATACGCAGTATTTT.

The V gene is TRBV19, the J gene TRBJ2-7; possibly TRBD2 for D (5 bases). Looked up from germline, CDR1 is LNHDA and CDR2 is SQIVND (reference sequence). The CDR3 has 16 residues. Trimming left V 3 bases short and J 0 bases short, with 15 bases between. CDR3 residues: CASSINGLPSSYEQYF. DNA for the CDR3: TGTGCCAGTAGTATTAACGGACTCCCCAGCTCCTACGAGCAGTACTTC.

This clonotype was detected only a few times. The chain has TRBV21-1 and TRBJ2-7; the listed D gene, TRBD1, was not tested against the DNA. TRBV21-1 is reported as a pseudogene. The CDR3 is 17 residues long. The CDR3 sequence: CASSSTRPGQGLYEQYF. The CDR3 nucleotides read TGTGCCAGCAGCTCGACCCGTCCGGGACAGGGACTCTACGAGCAGTACTTC.

This clonotype has more than one count but fewer than ten. This chain joins TRBV20-1 and TRBJ2-1, with 8 positions matching TRBD2. Germline V gene sequence: CDR1 DFQATT, CDR2 SNEGSKA (reference sequence). V lost 7 bases, J lost 0 bases, and 5 bases stayed unmatched. The CDR3 is 14 residues long. The CDR3 DNA reads TGCAGTGTCCCAGCGGGAGCCTCCTACAATGAGCAGTTCTTC. Translation: CSVPAGASYNEQFF.

This clonotype came up a few times. The chain uses TRBV11-2 and TRBJ2-1, with 11 nucleotides matching TRBD1. Unmatched junction bases numbered 7, after V lost 5 bases and J lost 4 bases. The CDR3 spans 16 residues. The germline CDR1 and CDR2 sequences are SGHAT and FQNNGV. The CDR3 coding sequence is TGTGCCAGCAGCCTGGGAGGACAGGGGGCTTACAATGAGCAGTTCTTC. It yields the protein CASSLGGQGAYNEQFF.

The J gene is TRBJ1-1, the V gene TRBV7-9; no firm D call. Trimming left V 5 bases short and J 5 bases short, with 12 bases between. Germline loops: CDR1 SEHNR, CDR2 FQNEAQ (reference sequence). The CDR3 sequence is 13 residues long. As DNA, the CDR3 is TGTGCCAGCAGCCTAGAGGTGGGGACTGAAGCTTTCTTT. As protein: CASSLEVGTEAFF.

The chain employs TRBV4-3 and TRBJ2-3; tentative D call: TRBD1 (6 bases). Trimming stripped 2 bases from V and 4 bases from J, with 7 bases between. The CDR3 contains 13 residues. Looked up from germline, CDR1 is LGHNA and CDR2 is YSLEER. DNA of the CDR3: TGCGCCAGCAGCCAAAAGGGGGCAGATACGCAGTATTTT. Residues: CASSQKGADTQYF.

The CDR3 loop is CASSWTVLNNEQFF. DNA of the CDR3: TGTGCCAGCAGTTGGACAGTTCTGAACAATGAGCAGTTCTTC. The chain has TRBV7-9 and TRBJ2-1; D may be TRBD1 (6 bases). V lost 6 bases, J lost 5 bases, and 14 bases lay in between. Germline CDR1 is SEHNR and CDR2 is FQNEAQ (reference sequence). The CDR3 has 14 residues.